A selection of T cell receptor beta chains follows, all from one sample in a study of blood T cell repertoires in COVID-19. Assay: immunoSEQ multiplex PCR; the TCRdb copy retains only in-frame clones and omits some. The sample holds some 430,000 clones, 90% seen once. Sequenced sample: PBMCs or T cells enriched from blood (not recorded which). These receptors came from a man aged 18 to 29 who had recovered from COVID-19. Each CDR3 is given without its conserved first and last residue.

v_call cdr3_aa
TRBV27 ATQGSFQPQH
TRBV18 ASSLRTGNEAF
TRBV2 ASSDVQGGDSGNTIY
TRBV10-3 AISESRNTEAF
TRBV7-2 ASSGTSGTSYEQY
TRBV28 ASSLDPGGNTIY
TRBV6-5 AGDRGVGQPQH
TRBV4-1 ASSQVPDRDNQPQH
TRBV25-1 ASRGQRSGANVLT
TRBV27 ASRKRGGYNEQF
TRBV27 ASSLGLPGSYNEQF
TRBV6-5 ASSSAPGQPQETQY
TRBV4-1 ASSRVPQGAGEQF
TRBV7-9 ASSWDSPSSGNTIY
TRBV3-1/TRBV3-2 ASSQLISSGTQY
TRBV2 ASSQQGELNEQF
TRBV5-1 ASSLEGTSGNEQY
TRBV30 AWRGPGQGGDSPLH
TRBV2 ASSLDRPSGNTIY
TRBV6-5 ASSRREGGGYEQY
TRBV18 ASSPSTGGVSNQPQH
TRBV6-5 ASRLTGLNYNEQF
TRBV12-3/TRBV12-4 ASSFRGTDGYT
TRBV6-4 ASSHIPKVQRGVYEQY
TRBV28 ASSWSGAYEQY
TRBV10-3 AISATQGTGGANVLT
TRBV10-3 AINPGQGRSTDTQY
TRBV9 EPGGRH
TRBV14 ASRMTGKNSPLH
TRBV7-8 ASSQTYRNPDTQY
TRBV5-1 ASSSGDRGPTIY
TRBV18 ASSPLAGAPDGTQY